The present T cell receptor (beta chain) was sequenced within a study of cytomegalovirus exposure and HLA in healthy donors. Study-level points and caveats: Being indistinguishable, some V segments were excluded, TRBV6-2 and TRBV6-3 among them. Earlier analysis found most TCR beta V segments productive about 90% or about 30% of the time. Sequences of the TCR beta chain were said to predict the HLA-A and HLA-B alleles of most subjects accurately.

Trimming took off 3 bases at V and 7 bases at J, with 12 bases between the two ends. There are 14 residues in the CDR3. Germline V gives CDR1 MNHNS, CDR2 SASEGT. The study ran its PCR with 60 Vbeta and 13 Jbeta primers. The repertoire was sequenced with immunoSEQ multiplex PCR; TCRdb's copy has only in-frame clones and lacks some. The repertoire holds 190,000 or so clones, with 80% as singletons. About this clone: No antigen is known for it.

Sequencing was carried out using PBMCs. The TCR sequence derives from a boy aged 5-17 years in good health and CMV-seronegative. J is TRBJ1-4 and V is TRBV6-1; no clear D. The CDR3 nucleotides read TGTGCCAGCAGTGATAGTGGGCCCCCTGAAAAACTGTTTTTT. Amino acids: CASSDSGPPEKLFF.